This TCR beta chain emerged from a study of shared clonotypes between healthy human individuals. Study-wide background: Researchers drew samples from a couple of women and three men aged 18 to 49. Each donor's CD8 memory used one plate, CD8 naive two, each CD4 subset three. Findings of the study overall: Generally, naive subsets came out with larger estimated richness than memory subsets.

Profiled with immunoSEQ multiplex PCR; TCRdb holds only in-frame clones, not every one. The repertoire holds about 2.3 million clones, with about nine tenths as singletons. For this clone: Its antigen is unidentified.

Partitioning of CD4+ cells yielded a CD45RA+ naive subset and a CD45RA-negative memory subset. V was clipped by 4 bases and J by 1 base, with 15 bases between them. The germline gives CDR1 SGHTA, CDR2 FQGTGA. The CDR3 length is 16 residues. The receptor was isolated from a man younger than 30 in good health. Some clones in this sample may be carry-over from other donors' samples. This rearrangement joins TRBV7-3 to TRBJ2-3; a weak D match, TRBD2 (5 bases). Sequences were obtained from naive CD4+ T cells from PBMCs. Regarding subset: CD45RA+ positively selected. The CDR3 sequence: CASSSDYLRGTDTQYF. The CDR3 DNA is TGTGCCAGCAGCTCCGACTATCTAAGGGGCACAGATACGCAGTATTTT.